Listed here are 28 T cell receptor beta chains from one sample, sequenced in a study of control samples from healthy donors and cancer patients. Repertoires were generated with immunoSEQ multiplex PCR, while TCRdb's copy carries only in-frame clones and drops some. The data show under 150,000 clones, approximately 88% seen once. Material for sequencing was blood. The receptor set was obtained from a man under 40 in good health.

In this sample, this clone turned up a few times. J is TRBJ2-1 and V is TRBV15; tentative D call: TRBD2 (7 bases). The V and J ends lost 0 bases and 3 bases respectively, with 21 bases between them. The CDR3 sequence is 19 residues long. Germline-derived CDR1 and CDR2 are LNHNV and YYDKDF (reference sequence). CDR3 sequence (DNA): TGTGCCACCAGCAGAGATGGGGGGGCGGGAGCGGTTAGCTACAATGAGCAGTTCTTC. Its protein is CATSRDGGAGAVSYNEQFF.

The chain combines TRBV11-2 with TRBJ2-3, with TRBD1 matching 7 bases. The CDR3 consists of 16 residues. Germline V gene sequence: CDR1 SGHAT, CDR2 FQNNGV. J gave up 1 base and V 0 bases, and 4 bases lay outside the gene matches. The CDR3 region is CASSLDLGTGTDTQYF. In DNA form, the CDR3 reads TGTGCCAGCAGCTTAGATCTGGGGACAGGCACAGATACGCAGTATTTT.

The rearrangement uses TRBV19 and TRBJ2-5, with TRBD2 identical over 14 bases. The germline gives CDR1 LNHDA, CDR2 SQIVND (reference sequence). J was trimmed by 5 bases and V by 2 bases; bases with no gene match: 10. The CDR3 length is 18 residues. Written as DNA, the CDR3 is TGTGCCAGTAGTATATGGAGCGGACTAGCGGGAGGCATGGAGACCCAGTACTTC. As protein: CASSIWSGLAGGMETQYF.

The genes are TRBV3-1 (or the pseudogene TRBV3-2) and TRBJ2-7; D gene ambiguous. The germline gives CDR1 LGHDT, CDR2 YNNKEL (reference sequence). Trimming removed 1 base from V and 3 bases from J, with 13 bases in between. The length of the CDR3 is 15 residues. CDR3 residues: CASSQASLGRYEQYF. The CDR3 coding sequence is TGTGCCAGCAGCCAAGCCTCACTTGGCCGCTACGAGCAGTACTTC.

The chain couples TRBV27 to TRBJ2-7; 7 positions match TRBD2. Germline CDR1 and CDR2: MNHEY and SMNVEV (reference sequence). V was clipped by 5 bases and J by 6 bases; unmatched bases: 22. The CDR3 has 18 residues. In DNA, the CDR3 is TGTGCCAGCAGTCCACGAGACCCCTGGCTAGCGGAGATCGGCGAGCAGTACTTC. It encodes CASSPRDPWLAEIGEQYF.

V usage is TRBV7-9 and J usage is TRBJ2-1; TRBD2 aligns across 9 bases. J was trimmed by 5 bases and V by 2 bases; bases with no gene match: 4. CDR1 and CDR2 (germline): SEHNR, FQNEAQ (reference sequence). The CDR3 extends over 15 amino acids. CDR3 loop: CASSLLSGGNNEQFF. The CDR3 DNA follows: TGTGCCAGCAGCTTACTGAGCGGGGGGAACAATGAGCAGTTCTTC.

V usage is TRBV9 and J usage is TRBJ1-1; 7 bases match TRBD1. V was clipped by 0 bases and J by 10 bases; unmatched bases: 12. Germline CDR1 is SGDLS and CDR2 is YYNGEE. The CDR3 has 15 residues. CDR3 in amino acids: CASSVVEATGVGAFF. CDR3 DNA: TGTGCCAGCAGCGTAGTAGAAGCCACAGGGGTTGGAGCTTTCTTT.

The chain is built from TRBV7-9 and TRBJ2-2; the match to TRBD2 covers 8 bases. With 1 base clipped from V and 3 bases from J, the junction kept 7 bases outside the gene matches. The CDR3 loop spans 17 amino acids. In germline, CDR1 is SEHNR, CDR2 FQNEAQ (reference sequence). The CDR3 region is CASSLGAGEVHTGELFF. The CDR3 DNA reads TGTGCCAGCAGCTTAGGAGCGGGAGAGGTCCACACCGGGGAGCTGTTTTTT.

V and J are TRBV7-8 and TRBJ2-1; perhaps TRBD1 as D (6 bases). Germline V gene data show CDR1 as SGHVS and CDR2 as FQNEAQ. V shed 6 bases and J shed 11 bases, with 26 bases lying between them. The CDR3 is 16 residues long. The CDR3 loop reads CASSTGSGTPSWQQFF. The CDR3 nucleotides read TGTGCCAGCAGTACAGGGTCCGGGACGCCCAGTTGGCAGCAGTTCTTC.

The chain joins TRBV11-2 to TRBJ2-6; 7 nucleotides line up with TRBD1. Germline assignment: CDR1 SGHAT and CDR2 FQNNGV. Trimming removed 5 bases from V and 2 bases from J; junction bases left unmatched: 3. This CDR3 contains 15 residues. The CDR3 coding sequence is TGTGCCAGCAGCCGTACAGGGGCTGGGGCCAACGTCCTGACTTTC. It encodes CASSRTGAGANVLTF.

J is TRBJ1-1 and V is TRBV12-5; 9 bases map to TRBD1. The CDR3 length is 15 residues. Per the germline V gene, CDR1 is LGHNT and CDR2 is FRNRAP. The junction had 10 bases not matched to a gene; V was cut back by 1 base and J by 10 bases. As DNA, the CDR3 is TGTGCTAGTGGTTTGGGCGGGACAGGGCCCAGAGGAGCTTTCTTT. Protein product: CASGLGGTGPRGAFF.

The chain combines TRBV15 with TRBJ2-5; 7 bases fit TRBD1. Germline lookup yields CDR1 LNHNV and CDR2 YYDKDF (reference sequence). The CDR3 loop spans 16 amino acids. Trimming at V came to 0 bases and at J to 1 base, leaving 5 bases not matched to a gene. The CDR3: CATSRDGTAFQETQYF. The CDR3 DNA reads TGTGCCACCAGCAGAGATGGGACAGCTTTCCAAGAGACCCAGTACTTC. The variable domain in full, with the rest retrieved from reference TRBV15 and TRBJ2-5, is DAMVIQNPRYQVTQFGKPVTLSCSQTLNHNVMYWYQQKSSQAPKLLFHYYDKDFNNEADTPDNFQSRRPNTSFCFLDIRSPGLGDTAMYLCATSRDGTAFQETQYFGPGTRLLVL.

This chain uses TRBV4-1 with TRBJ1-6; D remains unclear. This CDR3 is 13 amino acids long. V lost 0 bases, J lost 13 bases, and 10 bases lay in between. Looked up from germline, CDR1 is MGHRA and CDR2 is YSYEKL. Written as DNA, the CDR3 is TGCGCCAGCAGCCAAGATGGGGAGAGTCCCCTCCACTTT. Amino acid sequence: CASSQDGESPLHF.

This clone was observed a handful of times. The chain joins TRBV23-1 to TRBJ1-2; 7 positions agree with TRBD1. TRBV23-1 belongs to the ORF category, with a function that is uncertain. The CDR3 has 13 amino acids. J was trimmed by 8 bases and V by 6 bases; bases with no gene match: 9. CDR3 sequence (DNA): TGCGCCAGCAGATATTCAGGGACAGACGGCTACACCTTC. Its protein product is CASRYSGTDGYTF.

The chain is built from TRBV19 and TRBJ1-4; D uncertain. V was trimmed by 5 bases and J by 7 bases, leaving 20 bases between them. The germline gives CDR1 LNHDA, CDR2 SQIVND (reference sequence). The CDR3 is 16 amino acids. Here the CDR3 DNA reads TGTGCCAGTAGTCCCCTAGGGCAAATGGATGGTGAAAAACTGTTTTTT. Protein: CASSPLGQMDGEKLFF.

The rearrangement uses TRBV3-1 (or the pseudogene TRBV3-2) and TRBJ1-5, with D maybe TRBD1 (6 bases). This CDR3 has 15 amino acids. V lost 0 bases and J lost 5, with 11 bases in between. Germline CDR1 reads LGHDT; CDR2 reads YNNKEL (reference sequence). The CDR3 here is CASSQDSGGDQPQHF. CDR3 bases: TGTGCCAGCAGCCAAGATTCCGGGGGCGATCAGCCCCAGCATTTT.

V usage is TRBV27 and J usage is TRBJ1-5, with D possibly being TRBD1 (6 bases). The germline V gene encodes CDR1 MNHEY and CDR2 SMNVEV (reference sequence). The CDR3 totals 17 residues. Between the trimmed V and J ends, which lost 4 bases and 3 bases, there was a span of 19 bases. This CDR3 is CASSSIPTGTVNQPQHF. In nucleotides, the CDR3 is TGTGCCAGCAGTTCAATCCCTACAGGGACGGTCAATCAGCCCCAGCATTTT.

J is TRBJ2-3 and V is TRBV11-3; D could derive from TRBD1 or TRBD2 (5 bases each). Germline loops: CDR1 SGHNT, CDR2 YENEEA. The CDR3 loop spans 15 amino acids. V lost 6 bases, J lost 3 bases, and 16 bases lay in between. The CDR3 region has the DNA TGTGCCAGCAGGGCTCGGGGCAGCCCTACAGATACGCAGTATTTT. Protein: CASRARGSPTDTQYF.

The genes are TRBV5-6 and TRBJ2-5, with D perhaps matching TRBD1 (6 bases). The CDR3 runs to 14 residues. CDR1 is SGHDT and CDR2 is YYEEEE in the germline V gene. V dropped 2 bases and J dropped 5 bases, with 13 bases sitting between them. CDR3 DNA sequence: TGTGCCAGCAGCTTTCCAGGGGCGCGGGAGACCCAGTACTTC. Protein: CASSFPGARETQYF. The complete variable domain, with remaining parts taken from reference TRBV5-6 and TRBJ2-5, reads DAGVTQSPTHLIKTRGQQVTLRCSPKSGHDTVSWYQQALGQGPQFIFQYYEEEERQRGNFPDRFSGHQFPNYSSELNVNALLLGDSALYLCASSFPGARETQYFGPGTRLLVL.

The CDR3 here is CASSSTGFPLFEQYF. In nucleotides, the CDR3 is TGTGCCAGCAGTTCAACAGGGTTCCCTTTATTCGAGCAGTACTTC. The J gene is TRBJ2-7, the V gene TRBV6-5; D is possibly TRBD1 (6 bases). The CDR3 is 15 amino acids. CDR1 MNHEY and CDR2 SVGAGI come from the germline V gene. V was trimmed by 4 bases and J by 6 bases, leaving 19 bases between them.

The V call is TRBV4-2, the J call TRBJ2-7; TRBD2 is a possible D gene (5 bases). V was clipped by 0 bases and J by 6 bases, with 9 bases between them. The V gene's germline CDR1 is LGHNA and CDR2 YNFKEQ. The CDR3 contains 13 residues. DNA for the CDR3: TGTGCCAGCAGCCAAGAGGGAGCACTCGAGCAGTACTTC. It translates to CASSQEGALEQYF.

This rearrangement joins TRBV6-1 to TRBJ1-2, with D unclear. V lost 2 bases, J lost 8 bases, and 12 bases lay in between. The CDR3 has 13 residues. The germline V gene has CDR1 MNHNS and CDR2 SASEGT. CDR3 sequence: CASSEYEGLGYTF. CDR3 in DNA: TGTGCCAGCAGTGAATATGAGGGTTTAGGCTACACCTTC.

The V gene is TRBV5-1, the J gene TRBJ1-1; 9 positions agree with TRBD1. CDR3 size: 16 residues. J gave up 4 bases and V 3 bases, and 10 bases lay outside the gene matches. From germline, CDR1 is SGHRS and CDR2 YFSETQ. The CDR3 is CASSSGPGQGRTEAFF. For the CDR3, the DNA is TGCGCCAGCAGCTCCGGCCCGGGACAGGGACGCACTGAAGCTTTCTTT.

CDR3 sequence reads: CASSREGSGPQQFF. CDR3 bases: TGCGCCAGCAGCCGAGAGGGCTCCGGACCCCAGCAGTTCTTC. The V call is TRBV4-1, the J call TRBJ2-1; D might be TRBD2 (5 bases). Germline loops: CDR1 MGHRA, CDR2 YSYEKL. The length of the CDR3 is 14 residues. V was shortened by 4 bases and J by 11 bases, with 18 bases between the two germline ends.

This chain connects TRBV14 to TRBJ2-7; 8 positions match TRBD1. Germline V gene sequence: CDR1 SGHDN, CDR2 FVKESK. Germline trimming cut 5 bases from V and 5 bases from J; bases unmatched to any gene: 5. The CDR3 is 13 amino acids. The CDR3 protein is CASSGQGFDEQYF. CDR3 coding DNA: TGTGCCAGCAGCGGACAGGGTTTCGACGAGCAGTACTTC.

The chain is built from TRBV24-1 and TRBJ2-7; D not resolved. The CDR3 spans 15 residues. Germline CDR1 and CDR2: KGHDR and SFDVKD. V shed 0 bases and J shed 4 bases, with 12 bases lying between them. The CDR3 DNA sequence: TGTGCCACCAGTGATTTGTCGCACCAGAGGTACGAGCAGTACTTC. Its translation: CATSDLSHQRYEQYF.

Here the CDR3 DNA reads TGTGCCTCTTCCCCAGTATCGGGGCGGTGGGGAGAGACCCAGTACTTC. It yields the protein CASSPVSGRWGETQYF. The chain has TRBV19 and TRBJ2-5; TRBD1 or TRBD2 may be the D gene (5 bases each). Germline CDR1 LNHDA, CDR2 SQIVND (reference sequence). Trimming stripped 11 bases from V and 4 bases from J, with 26 bases between. The CDR3 runs 16 residues.

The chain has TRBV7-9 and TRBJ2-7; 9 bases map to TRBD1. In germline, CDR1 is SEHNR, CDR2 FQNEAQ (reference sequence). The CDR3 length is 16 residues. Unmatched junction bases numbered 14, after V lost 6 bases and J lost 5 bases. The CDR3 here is CASRSLRDRVLDEQYF. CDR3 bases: TGTGCCAGCAGATCCCTCCGGGACAGGGTGTTGGACGAGCAGTACTTC.